Listed here are 6 T cell receptor beta chains from one sample, sequenced in a study of blood T cell repertoires in COVID-19 (TCRdb year 2020). Libraries came from the immunoSEQ multiplex PCR assay. The source is immuneACCESS, and TCRdb retained only in-frame sequences with V and J called. Part of the clones is not carried over; for the studies checked, unresolved V genes explain less than half of this, and the remainder is unexplained. In this sample the table shows some 160,000 clones, 70% to 90% of which occur a single time. Of the sample, around 2.9% is held by the ten largest clones. Sequencing used peripheral blood. The receptors here all came from a woman older than 75 with COVID-19, enrolled during active disease.

This clone appeared a single time. The rearrangement uses TRBV6-4 and TRBJ2-7; 10 nucleotides match TRBD1. The CDR3 totals 15 residues. Looked up from germline, CDR1 is MRHNA and CDR2 is SNTAGT. Trimming removed 5 bases from V and 2 bases from J; junction bases left unmatched: 6. The CDR3 spells CASSYRDRGAYEQYF. As DNA, the CDR3 is TGTGCCAGCAGTTACCGGGACAGGGGTGCCTACGAGCAGTACTTC.

J is TRBJ1-5 and V is TRBV7-6; TRBD1 agrees at 7 bases. Germline V gene lookup returns CDR1 SGHVS and CDR2 FNYEAQ. Unmatched junction bases numbered 9, after V lost 4 bases and J lost 3 bases. There are 16 residues in the CDR3. This chain's CDR3 is CASSWDVGQNNQPQHF. As DNA, the CDR3 is TGTGCCAGCAGCTGGGACGTGGGACAGAACAATCAGCCCCAGCATTTT.

About this clone: Additional DNA sequences in this sample encode the identical CDR3. The V call is TRBV18, the J call TRBJ1-2, with TRBD1 matching over 7 bases. CDR3 size: 13 residues. The germline V gene has CDR1 KGHSH and CDR2 LQKENI. Trimming cost V 3 bases and J 4 bases; bases outside gene matches: 2. The CDR3 coding sequence is TGTGCCAGCTCACCCGACAGGGCCTATGGCTACACCTTC. This sequence encodes CASSPDRAYGYTF.

This chain joins TRBV7-6 and TRBJ2-2; D is possibly TRBD2 (6 bases). Germline CDR1 SGHVS, CDR2 FNYEAQ. V was pared by 3 bases and J by 0 bases, with 11 bases between. The CDR3 totals 16 residues. CDR3 region: CASSFWDFANTGELFF. In DNA, the CDR3 is TGTGCCAGCAGCTTCTGGGACTTCGCGAACACCGGGGAGCTGTTTTTT.

The rearrangement joins TRBV7-2 to TRBJ2-7; 10 positions match TRBD1. CDR1 is SGHTA, CDR2 FQGNSA, per germline. This CDR3 spans 15 amino acids. V was clipped by 2 bases and J by 5 bases; unmatched bases: 6. The CDR3 region has the DNA TGTGCCAGCAGCTTAAAGACAGGGGGCGCGGACGAGCAGTACTTC. Translating gives CASSLKTGGADEQYF. Using reference TRBV7-2 and TRBJ2-7 for the parts outside the CDR3, the full variable domain is GAGVSQSPSNKVTEKGKDVELRCDPISGHTALYWYRQSLGQGLEFLIYFQGNSAPDKSGLPSDRFSAERTGGSVSTLTIQRTQQEDSAVYLCASSLKTGGADEQYFGPGTRLTVT.

This clone was observed once. This sequence joins TRBV9 and TRBJ1-6; D perhaps matches TRBD1 (5 bases). Germline loops: CDR1 SGDLS, CDR2 YYNGEE. Trimming cost V 0 bases and J 5 bases, with 9 bases left between them. This CDR3 is 15 amino acids long. The CDR3 region is CASSVEGLHNSPLHF. The CDR3 DNA reads TGTGCCAGCAGCGTAGAGGGACTCCATAATTCACCCCTCCACTTT.